The 21 T cell receptor beta chains reported below all come from one sample, sequenced in a study of T-cell memory formation after mild COVID-19 (dated by TCRdb to about 2021). Library preparation employed 5' RACE. Sequencing instrument: Illumina NovaSeq 6000. TCRdb reprocessing: public reads trimmed at Q25 with fastp, clones called with MiXCR, in-frame beta chains kept. For every CDR3 protein sequence, its rows merge into one entry that carries the most common genes and DNA. The sample table contains 530,000 or so distinct CDR3 sequences; only one count was recorded for roughly 17% of them. The ten largest make up less than 10% of the sample. The sample was PBMCs or a T cell subset sorted from them (not recorded which). These receptor sequences come from an adult woman who had mild COVID-19 (a few samples of this study predate the infection). The sample titles of this study are shuffled in the database, so cell type and time point are left out; the donor was told from shared clones.

This clonotype was detected a few times. The V gene is TRBV12-5, the J gene TRBJ1-2; possibly TRBD1 for D (5 bases). V was cut by 0 bases and J by 8 bases, with 19 bases left in between. From germline, CDR1 is LGHNT and CDR2 FRNRAP. The CDR3 loop spans 16 amino acids. The CDR3 region is CASGLVPQMGDTGYTF. DNA for the CDR3: TGTGCTAGTGGTTTGGTACCCCAAATGGGGGATACGGGCTACACCTTC.

In this sample, this clonotype turned up many times. The chain joins TRBV11-2 to TRBJ1-1; no clear D. The CDR3 loop spans 12 amino acids. Between the trimmed V and J ends, which lost 3 bases and 0 bases, there was a span of 2 bases. Germline V gene sequence: CDR1 SGHAT, CDR2 FQNNGV. The CDR3 region is CASSFLNTEAFF. DNA for the CDR3: TGTGCCAGCAGCTTTTTGAACACTGAAGCTTTCTTT.

The chain has TRBV20-1 and TRBJ1-2; no reliable D call. V shed 6 bases and J shed 8 bases, with 13 bases lying between them. The germline CDR1 and CDR2 sequences are DFQATT and SNEGSKA (reference sequence). This CDR3 contains 11 residues. The CDR3 DNA reads as TGCAGTGCCCCCGACCACTGGGGCTACACCTTC. Its translation: CSAPDHWGYTF.

The chain combines TRBV19 with TRBJ2-7, with D tentatively TRBD1 or TRBD2 (7 bases each). The germline V and J ends were trimmed by 6 bases and 7 bases, with 19 bases remaining between them. The CDR3 sequence is 14 residues long. Germline loops: CDR1 LNHDA, CDR2 SQIVND (reference sequence). The CDR3 is CASRTDRAGGEQYF. CDR3 in DNA: TGTGCCAGTAGAACCGACAGGGCCGGGGGGGAGCAGTACTTC.

This clonotype was counted a few times. V and J are TRBV9 and TRBJ2-7; D is perhaps TRBD1 (7 bases). This CDR3 comprises 17 residues. Trimming took off 0 bases at V and 3 bases at J, with 19 bases between the two ends. Germline CDR1 and CDR2: SGDLS and YYNGEE. CDR3 residues: CASSVGDMGQGGYEQYF. In nucleotides, the CDR3 is TGTGCCAGCAGCGTAGGCGATATGGGGCAGGGGGGCTACGAGCAGTACTTC.

The chain employs TRBV12-3 or TRBV12-4 and TRBJ1-6; D gene ambiguous. The V and J ends lost 3 bases and 6 bases respectively, with 12 bases between them. The CDR3 runs to 15 residues. In DNA form, the CDR3 reads TGTGCCAGCAGTTTGGAGGGTTGGGTTAATTCACCCCTCCACTTT. This gives the protein CASSLEGWVNSPLHF.

This chain links TRBV7-8 with TRBJ2-7; 9 bases fit TRBD2. Germline trimming cut 2 bases from V and 2 bases from J; bases unmatched to any gene: 4. Germline V gene data show CDR1 as SGHVS and CDR2 as FQNEAQ. The CDR3 runs 15 residues. The CDR3 bases are TGTGCCAGCAGCTTACAGAGCGGGGGGCCCTACGAGCAGTACTTC. This translates into CASSLQSGGPYEQYF.

The V gene is TRBV6-5, the J gene TRBJ1-2, with TRBD1 matching over 8 bases. The junction had 12 bases not matched to a gene; V was cut back by 5 bases and J by 10 bases. Germline V gives CDR1 MNHEY, CDR2 SVGAGI. The CDR3 sequence is 14 residues long. The CDR3 loop reads CASSKTGVLYSYTF. The CDR3 DNA reads as TGTGCCAGCAGTAAGACAGGGGTACTCTATTCCTACACCTTC.

V gene TRBV10-3 combines with J gene TRBJ2-5; D is tentatively TRBD1 or TRBD2 (5 bases each). Trimming pared 0 bases from V and 6 bases from J, leaving 11 bases between. This CDR3 comprises 14 residues. Germline CDR1 reads ENHRY; CDR2 reads SYGVKD. CDR3 bases: TGTGCCATCAGTGAGTCGAATGGGGGAAAGACCCAGTACTTC. Protein: CAISESNGGKTQYF.

This clonotype was seen a handful of times. This rearrangement joins TRBV5-1 to TRBJ1-1; 7 bases match TRBD1. With 5 bases clipped from V and 3 bases from J, the junction kept 7 bases outside the gene matches. There are 14 residues in the CDR3. Germline CDR1 is SGHRS and CDR2 is YFSETQ. DNA of the CDR3: TGCGCCAGCAGGTCCGACAGGGTTGACACTGAAGCTTTCTTT. Translation: CASRSDRVDTEAFF.

The V gene is TRBV2, the J gene TRBJ1-6; perhaps TRBD1 as D (6 bases). CDR1 is SNHLY, CDR2 FYNNEI, per germline. The CDR3 spans 15 residues. The germline V and J ends were trimmed by 7 bases and 5 bases, with 15 bases remaining between them. In DNA form, the CDR3 reads TGTGCCAGCATAGTAAGGACAGCCGATAATTCACCCCTCCACTTT. Amino acid sequence: CASIVRTADNSPLHF.

The chain joins TRBV15 to TRBJ2-1; TRBD2 agrees at 7 bases. Germline-derived CDR1 and CDR2 are LNHNV and YYDKDF (reference sequence). With 2 bases clipped from V and 9 bases from J, the junction kept 10 bases outside the gene matches. This CDR3 has 15 amino acids. The CDR3 sequence is CATSRSGTIRVEQFF. In DNA, the CDR3 is TGTGCCACCAGCAGATCAGGGACTATTAGGGTTGAGCAGTTCTTC.

This clonotype has a single count. The genes are TRBV5-1 and TRBJ2-1; 8 positions agree with TRBD2. V was clipped by 6 bases and J by 0 bases; unmatched bases: 8. CDR1 and CDR2 from the germline V gene are SGHRS and YFSETQ. This CDR3 is 16 amino acids long. The CDR3 is CASIPLAGSSYNEQFF. Written as DNA, the CDR3 is TGCGCCAGCATTCCTTTAGCGGGGAGCTCCTACAATGAGCAGTTCTTC.

In this sample, this clonotype turned up a few times. The chain combines TRBV27 with TRBJ2-7; 10 nucleotides agree with TRBD2. Germline-derived CDR1 and CDR2 are MNHEY and SMNVEV (reference sequence). The CDR3 consists of 15 residues. The V gene end was trimmed by 2 bases and the J gene end by 4 bases; junction bases not matched to a gene: 5. The DNA of the CDR3 is TGTGCCAGCAGTTTACAGCGGGGGGGCTCTTACGAGCAGTACTTC. Residues: CASSLQRGGSYEQYF.

This clonotype was seen more than once but under ten times. The chain joins TRBV5-1 to TRBJ2-1; either TRBD1 or TRBD2 may supply D (6 bases each). This CDR3 is built from 14 residues. Germline V gene sequence: CDR1 SGHRS, CDR2 YFSETQ. V was shortened by 0 bases and J by 9 bases, with 13 bases between the two germline ends. The CDR3 sequence: CASSLAPEGGEQFF. The CDR3 DNA reads as TGCGCCAGCAGCTTGGCCCCTGAGGGGGGTGAGCAGTTCTTC.

This chain links TRBV4-3 with TRBJ1-1; the D is unclear. Germline lookup yields CDR1 LGHNA and CDR2 YSLEER. With 0 bases removed from V and 6 bases from J, the gap between germline ends came to 17 bases. The CDR3 is made up of 16 amino acids. The CDR3 DNA reads as TGCGCCAGCAGCCAAGATATCTCGGGAGTTGGGTCTGAAGCTTTCTTT. This gives the protein CASSQDISGVGSEAFF.

Of note for this clonotype: At one boundary the junction diverges from the germline segment, which might be a read error. The chain has TRBV2 and TRBJ2-7, with D perhaps TRBD1 (6 bases). There are 14 residues in the CDR3. CDR1 and CDR2 from the germline V gene are SNHLY and FYNNEI. The CDR3 nucleotides read TGTGCCAGCAGTAAACAGGGAAGCTCCCACGAGCAGTACTTC. Protein: CASSKQGSSHEQYF. Filled out from reference TRBV2 and TRBJ2-7, the complete variable domain reads EPEVTQTPSHQVTQMGQEVILRCVPISNHLYFYWYRQILGQKVEFLVSFYNNEISEKSEIFDDQFSVERPDGSNFTLKIRSTKLEDSAMYFCASSKQGSSHEQYFGPGTRLTVT.

V is TRBV5-1 and J is TRBJ2-2; TRBD1 is a possible D gene (6 bases). The CDR3 sequence is 15 residues long. Deletions cut 9 bases from V and 6 bases from J, with 21 bases between. CDR1 is SGHRS, CDR2 YFSETQ, per germline. In DNA, the CDR3 is TGCGCCACCAGTCAGTCCCAGGGGCGAGCCGGGGAGCTGTTTTTT. Its translation is CATSQSQGRAGELFF.

The chain is built from TRBV24-1 and TRBJ1-1, with 7 bases lining up with TRBD1. The V segment lost 2 bases and the J segment 6 bases; nucleotides outside the gene matches: 2. Germline CDR1 KGHDR, CDR2 SFDVKD. The CDR3 runs to 13 residues. The CDR3 sequence: CATSDWQGAEAFF. For the CDR3, the DNA is TGTGCCACCAGTGATTGGCAGGGGGCTGAAGCTTTCTTT.

The chain links TRBV20-1 to TRBJ1-1, with TRBD1 matching 11 bases. Losses at the gene ends were 3 bases for V and 5 bases for J; bases not matched to a gene: 20. Germline V gene sequence: CDR1 DFQATT, CDR2 SNEGSKA (reference sequence). This CDR3 contains 19 residues. The CDR3 loop is CSASPWTGGAWMGGTEAFF. The CDR3, as DNA: TGCAGTGCTAGTCCGTGGACAGGGGGCGCTTGGATGGGGGGGACTGAAGCTTTCTTT.

This chain connects TRBV7-2 to TRBJ2-7; 7 nucleotides line up with TRBD1. The CDR3 covers 14 residues. The J segment lost 2 bases and the V segment lost 4 bases, leaving 5 bases of the junction unmatched. Germline assignment: CDR1 SGHTA and CDR2 FQGNSA. CDR3 coding DNA: TGTGCCAGCAGCTCACAGGGGTTTGCCTACGAGCAGTACTTC. This translates into CASSSQGFAYEQYF. The entire variable domain, with the rest obtained from reference TRBV7-2 and TRBJ2-7, is as follows: GAGVSQSPSNKVTEKGKDVELRCDPISGHTALYWYRQSLGQGLEFLIYFQGNSAPDKSGLPSDRFSAERTGGSVSTLTIQRTQQEDSAVYLCASSSQGFAYEQYFGPGTRLTVT.